This T cell receptor (beta chain) was identified during a study of blood T cell repertoires in COVID-19 (dated by TCRdb to about 2020). At the level of the whole study: Samples covering the acute and convalescent phases of COVID-19 were provided by collaborators in the United States, Italy and Spain. Subjects who had been exposed to COVID-19, were actively infected with it, or had recovered from it provided the deeply sampled blood TCRbeta repertoires that made up the dataset. The repertoires were released in a freely available public database meant as a resource for research on the immune response to SARS-CoV-2. The samples were drawn from two sources: the first 160 participants of the ongoing ImmuneRACE study, and over 1,000 subjects contributed by 6 global collaborators. The prospective study material was composed of cDNA or gDNA derived from T cells, B-cell-depleted T cells, or PBMCs. Sample metadata almost always included a de-identified subject ID, COVID-19 status, age in years and sex. Where available, HLA class I and class II types were obtained from metadata supplied by the sample provider rather than from assay-based typing. Paper-wide results and their limitations: The quantity of clinical and demographic metadata differed by source and by participant and was supplied without curation.

Remarks on this clone: Its antigen has not been determined. It has no much larger one-base neighbor in the sample; base qualities were not kept.

The collaborating institutions used their own protocols to collect whole blood in K2EDTA tubes. Collaborator samples were shipped for TCRbeta analysis as frozen whole blood, isolated PBMCs, or DNA extracted from either sample type. TCRbeta CDR3 regions were amplified from genomic DNA using the immunoSEQ Assay, a bias-controlled multiplex PCR. Per the authors' processing: The number of nucleated cells in each sample was estimated from the amplification of reference gene primers within the assay. To quantify the absolute abundance of each unique TCRbeta CDR3 rearrangement, sequence reads were collapsed and filtered. Productive Simpson clonality was computed per sample as the square root of Simpson's diversity index over productive rearrangements. TCRdb holds this immuneACCESS table with in-frame rearrangements only. Some clones are missing; in checked studies, unresolved V genes explain under half, and the rest has no known cause. The D gene and trimming were derived from the DNA, and the V and J assignments and clone size from that table. The table for this sample lists around 130,000 clones; about 75% of them were counted only once. The ten largest make up around 18% of the sample.

CDR1 and CDR2, looked up from the germline V gene, are MNHEY and SVGAGI. V is cut by 8 bases and J by 1 base, and the space between the germline ends is 11 bases. The CDR3 contains 14 residues, cysteine and phenylalanine counted. Left in the record is the CDR3 DNA by itself, 42 bases read in frame from the first base. Rearrangement joined TRBV6-5 to TRBJ2-2; no D gene is confidently identified. This TCR was recovered from a man older than 75 with acute or convalescent COVID-19. Specimen: peripheral blood. This receptor has the CDR3 CASALYRNTGELFF. The bases are TGTGCCAGCGCGTTATACCGGAACACCGGGGAGCTGTTTTTT.